Sequencing of this T cell receptor beta chain was carried out in a study of response to subunit inactivated influenza vaccine. Findings of the study overall: Few new T cells, the authors suggested, are recruited by each seasonal influenza vaccination.

A single record per CDR3 protein comes from TCRdb applying MiXCR to the RT-PCR reads. The sample carries 700,000 to 900,000 distinct CDR3 sequences, 21% recorded once. Concerning this clonotype: Its antigen is not known.

V was clipped by 0 bases and J by 4 bases, with 14 bases between them. The CDR3 runs 15 residues. CDR1 and CDR2 (germline): SGHRS, YFSETQ. This material consisted of PBMCs from blood, taken 5 to 6 days after vaccination. This sequence joins TRBV5-1 and TRBJ2-7; a possible D gene is TRBD1 (6 bases). This clonotype was sampled from a man in his fifties or sixties who received an inactivated influenza vaccine. CDR3: CASSLATGAVYEQYF. The CDR3 nucleotides read TGCGCCAGCAGCTTGGCGACAGGAGCTGTTTACGAGCAGTACTTC.